Many counts were recorded for the clone carrying this T cell receptor (beta chain). The antigen is not known. The data are from a study of T cells in Graves' hyperthyroidism and ophthalmopathy. Study conclusions and caveats: Within blood appeared most thyroid clonotypes that had expanded above 0.001. Ophthalmopathy cases were set apart from stable hyperthyroidism by a 13 V-J model.

The source material, RNA transcripts, was used to amplify TCR beta CDR3 regions. First-round RT-PCR with HTBI primers amplified the TCR CDR3 region. TCRdb recomputed calls from the multiplex PCR reads with MiXCR, one row per CDR3 protein. Of more than 300,000 distinct CDR3 sequences listed, over 11% are singletons. Across 18 months, stable Graves' hyperthyroidism was marked by no progression to ophthalmopathy. The ends were cut back, 5 bases at V and 0 bases at J, with 20 bases in the middle. This CDR3 comprises 19 residues. Germline CDR1 is MDHEN and CDR2 is SYDVKM. The receptor was isolated from a woman in her twenties or thirties with Graves' hyperthyroidism. The genes are TRBV28 and TRBJ2-6; perhaps D is TRBD1 or TRBD2 (6 bases each). Sequencing was performed on blood. The CDR3 loop is CASSHSSRGPLSGANVLTF. As DNA, the CDR3 is TGTGCCAGCAGTCACTCGTCCCGGGGGCCCCTCTCTGGGGCCAACGTCCTGACTTTC.